This is a list of T cell receptor beta chains from one sample in a study of blood T cell repertoires in COVID-19. Libraries were prepared by immunoSEQ multiplex PCR; TCRdb keeps only in-frame clonotypes and omits some of them. In the table there are around 260,000 clones, more than 85% of which are singletons. The sequenced material came from peripheral blood. The source is a person in their late teens or twenties with COVID-19, enrolled during active disease. The CDR3 runs from the conserved cysteine through the conserved F or W. Fields, in order: clone size, D gene, V gene, CDR3 protein. D genes are given only for firm matches. Not all rows give a size; the values are once, few, many and, for expanded clones, a class.

clone size: -; D gene: -; V gene: TRBV5-1; CDR3 protein: CASSLDLGAAYEQYF
clone size: -; D gene: -; V gene: TRBV7-2; CDR3 protein: CASSWEAGELFF
clone size: once; D gene: TRBD1; V gene: TRBV19; CDR3 protein: CASSRRPTGTNYGYTF
clone size: -; D gene: -; V gene: TRBV7-9; CDR3 protein: CASSFGASRYGYTF
clone size: -; D gene: -; V gene: TRBV4-1; CDR3 protein: CASSQDTAGALRGSPLHF
clone size: -; D gene: TRBD2; V gene: TRBV4-2; CDR3 protein: CASSQRGAGGETGELFF
clone size: -; D gene: -; V gene: TRBV19; CDR3 protein: CASSITGDPEAFF
clone size: -; D gene: TRBD1; V gene: TRBV5-1; CDR3 protein: CASSRDRVSDTQYF
clone size: -; D gene: -; V gene: TRBV4-1; CDR3 protein: CASSQTRGVRELFF
clone size: -; D gene: TRBD1; V gene: TRBV7-9; CDR3 protein: CASSARDSTLTRIAGELFF
clone size: -; D gene: -; V gene: TRBV13; CDR3 protein: CASSFWAKLGEQYF
clone size: -; D gene: TRBD1; V gene: TRBV29-1; CDR3 protein: CSCSGTGDYGYTF
clone size: -; D gene: TRBD2; V gene: TRBV4-3; CDR3 protein: CASSPRQRRGSYEQYF
clone size: -; D gene: TRBD2; V gene: TRBV9; CDR3 protein: CASSDGRAPYNEQFF
clone size: -; D gene: -; V gene: TRBV19; CDR3 protein: CASSIGGNYNEQFF
clone size: -; D gene: TRBD2; V gene: TRBV7-8; CDR3 protein: CASSLPPQTSGSSYNEQFF
clone size: -; D gene: -; V gene: TRBV7-9; CDR3 protein: CASSQRASSYNEQFF
clone size: -; D gene: -; V gene: TRBV1; CDR3 protein: CTSSSKQSSYNEQFF
clone size: -; D gene: -; V gene: TRBV6-1; CDR3 protein: CASSEDPFTLGQNTEAFF
clone size: -; D gene: TRBD1; V gene: TRBV5-4; CDR3 protein: CASSVDRGADTQYF
clone size: -; D gene: -; V gene: TRBV29-1; CDR3 protein: CSMTGLAYEQYF
clone size: -; D gene: -; V gene: TRBV28; CDR3 protein: CASSFVHGAGELFF
clone size: -; D gene: TRBD1; V gene: TRBV19; CDR3 protein: CASRTTGTGGEYEQFF
clone size: -; D gene: TRBD2; V gene: TRBV9; CDR3 protein: CASAEAGTGEQYF
clone size: once; D gene: TRBD2; V gene: TRBV7-2; CDR3 protein: CASSFGGLAGPKNIQYF
clone size: -; D gene: -; V gene: TRBV10-1; CDR3 protein: CASTGGDWGDNEQFF
clone size: -; D gene: -; V gene: TRBV3-1/TRBV3-2; CDR3 protein: CASSRGETDTQYF
clone size: -; D gene: TRBD2; V gene: TRBV10-3; CDR3 protein: CAISERGGEGHTQYF
clone size: -; D gene: -; V gene: TRBV14; CDR3 protein: CASSQAGIDYGYTF
clone size: once; D gene: TRBD1; V gene: TRBV7-8; CDR3 protein: CASSRGQGDGISPLHF
clone size: -; D gene: -; V gene: TRBV5-1; CDR3 protein: CASSLGTVAKNIQYF
clone size: -; D gene: TRBD1; V gene: TRBV5-1; CDR3 protein: CASSLALQGAPDTQYF
clone size: -; D gene: -; V gene: TRBV11-1; CDR3 protein: CASSSPRETTEAFF
clone size: -; D gene: TRBD1; V gene: TRBV7-2; CDR3 protein: CASSLEGTGARNTEAFF
clone size: -; D gene: TRBD1; V gene: TRBV7-9; CDR3 protein: CASSLGGGWTGGNTIYF
clone size: -; D gene: -; V gene: TRBV9; CDR3 protein: CASSVADEQFF
clone size: -; D gene: TRBD2; V gene: TRBV5-4; CDR3 protein: CASSPLAGGIDEQFF
clone size: -; D gene: -; V gene: TRBV21-1; CDR3 protein: CASSKGRFGGEKLFF
clone size: -; D gene: TRBD2; V gene: TRBV6-6; CDR3 protein: CASSYSILAGVEQYF
clone size: -; D gene: -; V gene: TRBV27; CDR3 protein: CASSRLETQNTGELFF
clone size: -; D gene: -; V gene: TRBV3-1/TRBV3-2; CDR3 protein: CASSQDREGYGYTF
clone size: -; D gene: -; V gene: TRBV7-9; CDR3 protein: CASSSQDAGYSPLHF
clone size: -; D gene: -; V gene: TRBV7-2; CDR3 protein: CASSLSGPQDYEQYF
clone size: once; D gene: TRBD1; V gene: TRBV7-2; CDR3 protein: CASSFLGGRDTIYF
clone size: -; D gene: TRBD2; V gene: TRBV13; CDR3 protein: CASSLGGSGSYEQYF
clone size: few; D gene: TRBD2; V gene: TRBV11-2; CDR3 protein: CASSLGDYPYEQYF
clone size: -; D gene: -; V gene: TRBV7-9; CDR3 protein: CASSLRGSYEQYF
clone size: once; D gene: TRBD1; V gene: TRBV2; CDR3 protein: CASSEAGQGYEQYF
clone size: -; D gene: -; V gene: TRBV7-9; CDR3 protein: CASSLVLGSTEQYF
clone size: once; D gene: -; V gene: TRBV18; CDR3 protein: CASSPPNRVYEQYF
clone size: -; D gene: TRBD2; V gene: TRBV7-9; CDR3 protein: CASSLLTSGSPDEQFF